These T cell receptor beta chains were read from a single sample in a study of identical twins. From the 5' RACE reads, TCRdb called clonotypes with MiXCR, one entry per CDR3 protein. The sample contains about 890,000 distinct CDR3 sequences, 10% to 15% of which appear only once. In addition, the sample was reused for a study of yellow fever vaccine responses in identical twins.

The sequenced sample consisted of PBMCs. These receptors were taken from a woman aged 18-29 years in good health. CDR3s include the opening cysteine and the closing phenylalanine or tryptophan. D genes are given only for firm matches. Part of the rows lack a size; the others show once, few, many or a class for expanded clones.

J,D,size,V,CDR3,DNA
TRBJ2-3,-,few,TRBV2,CASSEWASGQGADTQYF,TGTGCCAGCAGTGAATGGGCTAGCGGTCAGGGGGCAGATACGCAGTATTTT
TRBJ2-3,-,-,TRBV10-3,CAISESGTMGTDTQYF,TGTGCCATCAGTGAGTCCGGGACCATGGGCACAGATACGCAGTATTTT
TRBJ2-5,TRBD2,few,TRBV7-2,CASSSTTSGRLETQYF,TGTGCCAGCAGCTCCACGACTAGCGGGAGGTTAGAGACCCAGTACTTC
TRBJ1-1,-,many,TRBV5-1,CASSFGQYTEAFF,TGCGCCAGCAGCTTTGGGCAGTACACTGAAGCTTTCTTT
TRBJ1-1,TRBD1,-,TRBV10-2,CASRQDRGRAFF,TGCGCCAGCAGGCAGGACAGGGGTCGGGCTTTCTTT
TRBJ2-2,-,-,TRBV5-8,CAPRNGIHTGELFF,TGTGCTCCTCGGAACGGCATCCACACCGGGGAGCTGTTTTTT
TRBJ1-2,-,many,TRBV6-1,CASSQEWLNYGYTF,TGTGCCAGCAGTCAAGAATGGTTAAACTATGGCTACACCTTC
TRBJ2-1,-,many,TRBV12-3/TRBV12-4,CASTSSTGKEQFF,TGTGCCAGCACCTCGTCAACAGGGAAAGAGCAGTTCTTC
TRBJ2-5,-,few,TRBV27,CASSLSIESVQETQYF,TGTGCCAGCAGTTTATCGATCGAGAGCGTTCAAGAGACCCAGTACTTC
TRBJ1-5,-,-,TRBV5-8,CASSLKDYSNQPQHF,TGTGCCAGCAGCTTGAAGGATTATAGCAATCAGCCCCAGCATTTT
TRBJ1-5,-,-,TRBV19,CASTTQGVGQPQHF,TGTGCCAGTACCACCCAGGGAGTAGGGCAGCCCCAGCATTTT
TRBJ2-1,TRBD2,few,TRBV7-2,CASSLTSSPGPFF,TGTGCCAGCAGCTTGACTAGCTCTCCGGGTCCGTTCTTC
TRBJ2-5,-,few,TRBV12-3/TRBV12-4,CASSEVSTTQYF,TGTGCCAGCAGTGAAGTCAGTACAACCCAGTACTTC
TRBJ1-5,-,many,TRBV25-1,CASRGGSNQPQHF,TGTGCCAGCAGGGGGGGAAGCAATCAGCCCCAGCATTTT
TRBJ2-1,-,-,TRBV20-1,CCAPGPLPTPGDEQFF,TGCTGTGCCCCCGGACCTTTACCCACCCCAGGGGATGAGCAGTTCTTC
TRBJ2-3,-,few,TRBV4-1,CASSQGTESWVAQYF,TGCGCCAGCAGCCAAGGGACCGAATCTTGGGTTGCGCAGTATTTT
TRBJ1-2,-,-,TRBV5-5,CASSLAPRGPNYGYTF,TGTGCCAGCAGCTTGGCCCCTCGTGGTCCAAACTATGGCTACACCTTC
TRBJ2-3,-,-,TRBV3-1,CASSQDWGRTDTQYF,TGTGCCAGCAGCCAAGATTGGGGACGCACAGATACGCAGTATTTT
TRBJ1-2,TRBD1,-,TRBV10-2,CASTLVQGAGTYGYTF,TGCGCCAGCACCCTAGTCCAGGGGGCAGGCACCTATGGCTACACCTTC
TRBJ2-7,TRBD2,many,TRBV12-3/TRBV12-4,CASSRSGAWEQYF,TGTGCCAGCAGTCGGAGCGGGGCTTGGGAGCAGTACTTC
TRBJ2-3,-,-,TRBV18,CASSPQGPRTDTQYF,TGTGCCAGCTCACCACAGGGACCCCGCACAGATACGCAGTATTTT
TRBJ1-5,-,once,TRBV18,CASSYLDSNQPQHF,TGTGCCAGCTCATACTTAGATAGCAATCAGCCCCAGCATTTT
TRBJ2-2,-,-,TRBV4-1,CASRRVGGTGELFF,TGCGCCAGCAGACGTGTGGGAGGCACCGGGGAGCTGTTTTTT
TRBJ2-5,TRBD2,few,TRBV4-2,CASSGGTQGLAGPWWETQYF,TGTGCCAGCAGCGGAGGGACACAGGGACTAGCGGGACCCTGGTGGGAGACCCAGTACTTC
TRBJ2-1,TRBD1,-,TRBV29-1,CSVAGTGGFNEQFF,TGCAGCGTTGCCGGGACAGGGGGCTTCAATGAGCAGTTCTTC
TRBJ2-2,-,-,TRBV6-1,CASSVIPSGVEGELFF,TGTGCCAGCAGCGTCATACCATCAGGGGTAGAAGGGGAGCTGTTTTTT
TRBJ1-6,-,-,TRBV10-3,CASRGDGNSPLHF,TGTGCCAGCCGGGGGGATGGAAATTCACCCCTCCACTTT
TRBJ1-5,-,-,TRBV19,CASRSTTADRLF,TGTGCCAGTAGATCGACCACCGCAGACAGGCTATTT
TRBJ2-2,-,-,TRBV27,CASSLTVSTGELFF,TGTGCCAGCAGCCTCACAGTATCCACCGGGGAGCTGTTTTTT
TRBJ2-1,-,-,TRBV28,CASSPVQGYEQFF,TGTGCCAGCAGTCCCGTACAGGGCTATGAGCAGTTCTTC
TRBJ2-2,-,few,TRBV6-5,CASSYSMNLGTMNTGELFF,TGTGCCAGCAGTTACTCGATGAATCTGGGGACAATGAACACCGGGGAGCTGTTTTTT
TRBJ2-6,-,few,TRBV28,CATVSGANVLTF,TGTGCCACCGTATCTGGGGCCAACGTCCTGACTTTC
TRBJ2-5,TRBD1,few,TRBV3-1,CASSVQGAQETQYF,TGTGCCAGCAGCGTACAGGGGGCGCAAGAGACCCAGTACTTC
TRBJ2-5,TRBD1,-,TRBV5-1,CASSWGQGGQETQYF,TGCGCCAGCAGCTGGGGACAGGGTGGACAAGAGACCCAGTACTTC
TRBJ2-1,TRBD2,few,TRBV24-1,CATSDDSSGSGNEQFF,TGTGCCACCAGTGATGACTCTAGCGGGAGTGGTAATGAGCAGTTCTTC
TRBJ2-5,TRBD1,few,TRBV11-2,CASSLVGGTGMETQYF,TGTGCCAGCAGCTTAGTAGGGGGGACAGGGATGGAGACCCAGTACTTC
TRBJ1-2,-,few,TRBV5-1,CASSPSSGDNYGYTF,TGCGCCAGCAGCCCTAGTTCGGGGGATAACTATGGCTACACCTTC
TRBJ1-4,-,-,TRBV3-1,CASSPRGHDDEKLFF,TGTGCCAGCAGCCCCCGGGGACACGACGATGAAAAACTGTTTTTT
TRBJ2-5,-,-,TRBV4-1,CASSQEWLRGLETQYF,TGCGCCAGCAGCCAAGAATGGTTACGGGGGTTGGAGACCCAGTACTTC
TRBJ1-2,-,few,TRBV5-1,CASSPETPGLRLGYTF,TGCGCCAGCAGCCCGGAGACACCAGGCTTAAGGCTTGGCTACACCTTC
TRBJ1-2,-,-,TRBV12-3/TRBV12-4,CASSQPGPAYGYTF,TGTGCCAGCAGCCAACCGGGACCGGCCTATGGCTACACCTTC
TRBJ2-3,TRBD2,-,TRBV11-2,CASSLDRATSGFGDTQYF,TGTGCCAGCAGCTTAGATAGGGCGACTAGCGGGTTTGGAGATACGCAGTATTTT
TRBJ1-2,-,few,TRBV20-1,CSVTGHTNYGYTF,TGCAGTGTCACGGGACACACTAACTATGGCTACACCTTC
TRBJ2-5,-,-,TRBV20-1,CSVGRGPQETQYF,TGCAGTGTGGGGCGGGGTCCCCAAGAGACCCAGTACTTC
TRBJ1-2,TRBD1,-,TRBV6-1,CASRPQGAGYGYTF,TGTGCCAGCAGACCACAGGGGGCGGGCTACGGCTACACCTTC
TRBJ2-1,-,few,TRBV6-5,CASSYSGLYNEQFF,TGTGCCAGCAGTTACTCGGGACTTTACAATGAGCAGTTCTTC
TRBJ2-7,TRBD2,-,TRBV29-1,CSVEETGTSGSYEQYF,TGCAGCGTGGAAGAAACCGGGACTAGCGGGAGTTACGAGCAGTACTTC
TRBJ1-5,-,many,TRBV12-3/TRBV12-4,CASGRANQPQHF,TGTGCCAGCGGTCGAGCCAATCAGCCCCAGCATTTT
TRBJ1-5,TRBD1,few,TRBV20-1,CSARRGQGDQPQHF,TGCAGTGCTAGAAGGGGGCAGGGGGATCAGCCCCAGCATTTT
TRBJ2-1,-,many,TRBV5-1,CASSLVGMSEQFF,TGCGCCAGCAGCTTGGTAGGGATGAGTGAGCAGTTCTTC
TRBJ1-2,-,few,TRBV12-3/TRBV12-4,CASSFSGAGVLYGYTF,TGTGCCAGCAGTTTTTCGGGTGCGGGGGTTTTATATGGCTACACCTTC
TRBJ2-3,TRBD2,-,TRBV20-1,CSASRGGRGLAGPADTQYF,TGCAGTGCTAGTAGGGGGGGTAGGGGACTAGCGGGGCCCGCAGATACGCAGTATTTT
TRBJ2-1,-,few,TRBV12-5,CASVGSLRDEQFF,TGTGCTAGTGTGGGGAGCCTTCGGGATGAGCAGTTCTTC